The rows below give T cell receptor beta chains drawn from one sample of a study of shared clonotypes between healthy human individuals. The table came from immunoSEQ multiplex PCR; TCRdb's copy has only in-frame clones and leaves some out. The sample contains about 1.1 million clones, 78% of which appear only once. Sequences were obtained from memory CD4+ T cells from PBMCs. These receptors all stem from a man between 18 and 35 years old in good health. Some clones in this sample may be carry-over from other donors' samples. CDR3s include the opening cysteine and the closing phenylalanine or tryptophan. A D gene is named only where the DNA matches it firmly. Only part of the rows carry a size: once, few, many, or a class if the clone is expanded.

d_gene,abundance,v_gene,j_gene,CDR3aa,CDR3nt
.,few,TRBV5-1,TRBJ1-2,CASGPEGRYGYTF,TGCGCCAGCGGGCCGGAGGGAAGATATGGCTACACCTTC
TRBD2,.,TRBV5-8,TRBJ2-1,CASSLDHLAGGNEQFF,TGTGCCAGCAGCTTGGATCACCTAGCGGGAGGTAATGAGCAGTTCTTC
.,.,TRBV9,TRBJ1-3,CASSPDRAGNTIYF,TGTGCCAGCAGCCCCGACCGAGCTGGAAACACCATATATTTT
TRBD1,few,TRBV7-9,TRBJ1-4,CASSLDQGGKLFF,TGTGCCAGCAGCCTCGACCAGGGGGGTAAACTGTTTTTT
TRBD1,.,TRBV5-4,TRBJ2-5,CASSQGQLGGTQYF,TGTGCCAGCAGCCAGGGACAGCTAGGTGGGACCCAGTACTTC
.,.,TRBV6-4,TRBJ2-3,CASSEGLLLDTDTQYF,TGTGCCAGCAGTGAGGGGCTCCTCTTAGACACAGATACGCAGTATTTT
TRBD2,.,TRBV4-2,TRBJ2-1,CASSHDRLGREGHEQFF,TGTGCCAGCAGCCATGACCGACTAGGACGGGAGGGCCATGAGCAGTTCTTC
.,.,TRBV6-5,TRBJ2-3,CASSYRSADTQYF,TGTGCCAGCAGTTACAGATCAGCAGATACGCAGTATTTT
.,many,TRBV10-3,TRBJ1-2,CATSQTNYGYTF,TGTGCCACCTCTCAAACTAACTATGGCTACACCTTC
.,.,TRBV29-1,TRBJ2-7,CSARGSPYEQYF,TGCAGCGCGCGAGGGAGCCCCTACGAGCAGTACTTC
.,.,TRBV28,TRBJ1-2,CASSFQGSGYTF,TGTGCCAGCAGTTTTCAGGGCAGTGGCTACACCTTC
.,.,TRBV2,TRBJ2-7,CAGSKSSYEQYF,TGTGCCGGGAGTAAAAGCTCCTACGAGCAGTACTTC
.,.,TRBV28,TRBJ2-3,CASSFYLAGHTDTQYF,TGTGCCAGCAGTTTTTACTTGGCAGGGCACACAGATACGCAGTATTTT
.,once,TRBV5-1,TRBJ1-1,CASSLSVHRNTEAFF,TGCGCCAGCAGCTTAAGCGTACATCGGAACACTGAAGCTTTCTTT
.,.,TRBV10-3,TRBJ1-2,CAISPGVYGYTF,TGTGCCATCAGCCCCGGGGTCTATGGCTACACCTTC
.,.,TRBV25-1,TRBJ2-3,CASSATLGDTQYF,TGTGCCAGCAGTGCCACCCTGGGGGATACGCAGTATTTT
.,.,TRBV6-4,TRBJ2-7,CASSDPSRDQGTPGYLYEQYF,TGTGCCAGCAGTGACCCCAGCCGGGACCAGGGCACTCCCGGCTATTTGTACGAGCAGTACTTC
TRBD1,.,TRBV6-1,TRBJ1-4,CASTQGVYEKLFF,TGTGCCAGCACCCAGGGGGTATATGAAAAACTGTTTTTT
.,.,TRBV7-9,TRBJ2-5,CASSLADAETQYF,TGTGCCAGCAGCTTAGCCGACGCAGAGACCCAGTACTTC
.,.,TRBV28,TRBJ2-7,CASSTPGRSSYEQYF,TGTGCCAGCAGCACCCCGGGACGGAGCTCCTACGAGCAGTACTTC
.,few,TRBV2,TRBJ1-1,CASSEEGYIEAFF,TGTGCCAGCAGTGAAGAAGGGTACATTGAAGCTTTCTTT
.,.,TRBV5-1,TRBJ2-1,CASSFLGESSYNEQFF,TGCGCCAGCAGCTTTCTCGGGGAAAGCTCCTACAATGAGCAGTTCTTC
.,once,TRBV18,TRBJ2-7,CASSPRGDPYEQYF,TGTGCCAGCTCACCAAGAGGGGATCCCTACGAGCAGTACTTC